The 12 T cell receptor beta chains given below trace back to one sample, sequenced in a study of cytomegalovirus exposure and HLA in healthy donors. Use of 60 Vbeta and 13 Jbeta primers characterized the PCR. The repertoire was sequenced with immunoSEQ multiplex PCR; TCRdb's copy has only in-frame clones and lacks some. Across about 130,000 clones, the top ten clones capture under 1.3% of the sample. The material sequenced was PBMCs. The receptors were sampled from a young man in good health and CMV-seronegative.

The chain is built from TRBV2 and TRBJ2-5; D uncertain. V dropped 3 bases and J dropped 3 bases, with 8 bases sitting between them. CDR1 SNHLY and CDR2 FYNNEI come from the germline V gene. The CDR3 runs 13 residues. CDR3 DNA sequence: TGTGCCAGCAGTGAGCGTCTAAAAGAGACCCAGTACTTC. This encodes CASSERLKETQYF.

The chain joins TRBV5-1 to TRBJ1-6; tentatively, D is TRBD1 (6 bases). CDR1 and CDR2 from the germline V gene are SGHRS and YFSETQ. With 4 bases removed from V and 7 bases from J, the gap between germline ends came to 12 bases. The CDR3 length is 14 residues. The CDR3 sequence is CASSDPQGNSPLHF. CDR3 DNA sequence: TGCGCCAGCAGCGACCCCCAGGGGAATTCACCCCTCCACTTT.

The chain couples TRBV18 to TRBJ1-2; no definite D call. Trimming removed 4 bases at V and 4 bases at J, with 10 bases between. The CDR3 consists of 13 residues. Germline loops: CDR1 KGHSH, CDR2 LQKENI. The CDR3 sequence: CASSLETLYGYTF. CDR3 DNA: TGTGCCAGCTCACTTGAGACTCTCTATGGCTACACCTTC.

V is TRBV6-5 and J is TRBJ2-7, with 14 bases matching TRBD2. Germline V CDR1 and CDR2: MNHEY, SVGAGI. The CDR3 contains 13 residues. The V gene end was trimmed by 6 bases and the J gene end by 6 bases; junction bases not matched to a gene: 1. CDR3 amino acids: CASRTSGRGEQYF. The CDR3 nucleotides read TGTGCCAGCAGGACTAGCGGGAGGGGCGAGCAGTACTTC.

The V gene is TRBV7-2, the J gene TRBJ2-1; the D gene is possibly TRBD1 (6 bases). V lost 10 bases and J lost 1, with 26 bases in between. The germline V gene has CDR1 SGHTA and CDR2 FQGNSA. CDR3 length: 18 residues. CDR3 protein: CATQGQGPSPKSYNEQFF. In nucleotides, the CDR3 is TGTGCCACCCAGGGGCAGGGGCCTAGTCCGAAGTCCTACAATGAGCAGTTCTTC.

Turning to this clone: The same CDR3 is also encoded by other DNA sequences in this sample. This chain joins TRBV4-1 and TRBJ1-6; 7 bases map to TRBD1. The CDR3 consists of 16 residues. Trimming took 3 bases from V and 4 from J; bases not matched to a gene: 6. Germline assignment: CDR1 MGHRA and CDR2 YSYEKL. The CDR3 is CASSQDRQGYNSPLHF. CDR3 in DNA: TGCGCCAGCAGCCAGGACAGACAGGGTTATAATTCACCCCTCCACTTT.

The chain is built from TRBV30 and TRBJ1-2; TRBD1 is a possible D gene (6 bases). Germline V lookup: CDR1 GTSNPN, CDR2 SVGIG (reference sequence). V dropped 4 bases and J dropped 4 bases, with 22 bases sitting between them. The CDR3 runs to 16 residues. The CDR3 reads CAWMRTDPRTIYGYTF. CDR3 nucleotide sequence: TGTGCCTGGATGCGGACAGACCCTAGAACTATCTATGGCTACACCTTC. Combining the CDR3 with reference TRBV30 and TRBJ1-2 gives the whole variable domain SQTIHQWPATLVQPVGSPLSLECTVEGTSNPNLYWYRQAAGRGLQLLFYSVGIGQISSEVPQNLSASRPQDRQFILSSKKLLLSDSGFYLCAWMRTDPRTIYGYTFGSGTRLTVV.

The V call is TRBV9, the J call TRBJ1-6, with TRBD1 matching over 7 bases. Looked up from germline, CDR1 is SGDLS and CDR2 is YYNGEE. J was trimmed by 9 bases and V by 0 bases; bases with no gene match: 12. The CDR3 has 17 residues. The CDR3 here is CASSVGGGQRPSSPLHF. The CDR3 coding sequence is TGTGCCAGCAGCGTAGGAGGGGGACAGCGACCAAGTTCACCCCTCCACTTT. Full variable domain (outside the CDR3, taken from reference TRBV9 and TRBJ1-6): DSGVTQTPKHLITATGQRVTLRCSPRSGDLSVYWYQQSLDQGLQFLIQYYNGEERAKGNILERFSAQQFPDLHSELNLSSLELGDSALYFCASSVGGGQRPSSPLHFGNGTRLTVT.

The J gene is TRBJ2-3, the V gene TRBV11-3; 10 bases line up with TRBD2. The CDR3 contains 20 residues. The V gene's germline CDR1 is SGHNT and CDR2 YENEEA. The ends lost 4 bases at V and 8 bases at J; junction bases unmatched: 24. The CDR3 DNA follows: TGTGCCAGCAGCTCAGGGGCCCTCGGTGCTAGCGGGAGTGTTCTTGGTACGCAGTATTTT. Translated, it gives CASSSGALGASGSVLGTQYF.

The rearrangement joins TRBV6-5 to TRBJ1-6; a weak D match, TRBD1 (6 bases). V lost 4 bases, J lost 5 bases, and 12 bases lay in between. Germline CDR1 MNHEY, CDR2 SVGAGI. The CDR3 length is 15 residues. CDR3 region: CASSSREGDNSPLHF. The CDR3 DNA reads TGTGCCAGCAGTTCCCGGGAGGGGGATAATTCACCCCTCCACTTT.

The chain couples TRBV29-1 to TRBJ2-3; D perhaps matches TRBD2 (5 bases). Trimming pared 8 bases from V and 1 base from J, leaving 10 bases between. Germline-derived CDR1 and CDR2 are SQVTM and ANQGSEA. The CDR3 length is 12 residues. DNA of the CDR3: TGCAGCTCCGGGAAGGGCACAGATACGCAGTATTTT. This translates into CSSGKGTDTQYF.

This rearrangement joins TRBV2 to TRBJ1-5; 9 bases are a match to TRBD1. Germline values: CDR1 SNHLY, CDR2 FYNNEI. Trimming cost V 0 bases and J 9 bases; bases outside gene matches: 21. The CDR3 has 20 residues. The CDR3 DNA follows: TGTGCCAGCAGTGAAGCGCACGGGTCTACAGGGGGCCCTCAGTCTGGGCCCCAGCATTTT. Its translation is CASSEAHGSTGGPQSGPQHF.